The clone carrying this TCR beta chain has a handful of counts. This entry is derived from a study of T cells after yellow fever vaccination. Germline loops: CDR1 SGHRS, CDR2 YFSETQ. The CDR3 is 17 residues long. V lost 4 bases and J lost 0; bases outside the gene matches: 7. A single record per CDR3 protein comes from TCRdb applying MiXCR to the 5' RACE reads. The sample contains around 310,000 distinct CDR3 sequences, approximately 9% of which appear only once. The sequences come from PBMCs, collected on the day of the first yellow fever vaccination. This sequence originates from a man in his late teens or twenties who received the YFV17D yellow fever vaccine. This chain joins TRBV5-1 and TRBJ2-6, with 7 bases matching TRBD1. The DNA of the CDR3 is TGCGCCAGCAGCGGGACAGTACATTTCTCTGGGGCCAACGTCCTGACTTTC. As protein: CASSGTVHFSGANVLTF.